These 9 T cell receptor beta chains were sequenced from one sample in a study of cytomegalovirus exposure and HLA in healthy donors. A multiplex PCR was run with 60 Vbeta primers and 13 Jbeta primers. This table comes from immunoSEQ multiplex PCR, and its TCRdb copy is limited to in-frame clones, with some not included. The data contain some 190,000 clones, around a tenth of them seen just once; the ten biggest clones take up roughly 1.4%. The material sequenced was PBMCs. The receptors were sampled from a woman in her 30s in good health and CMV-seropositive.

In its sample, this clone was seen a few times. The chain is built from TRBV9 and TRBJ2-5; the D is unclear. V was pared by 0 bases and J by 1 base, with 10 bases between. The CDR3 has 15 amino acids. The germline V gene has CDR1 SGDLS and CDR2 YYNGEE. In DNA form, the CDR3 reads TGTGCCAGCAGCGTAGCTCTGGCCTTCCAAGAGACCCAGTACTTC. It encodes CASSVALAFQETQYF.

J is TRBJ1-1 and V is TRBV2; possibly TRBD1 for D (5 bases). The CDR3 has 14 residues. V lost 7 bases and J lost 4, with 16 bases in between. Germline assignment: CDR1 SNHLY and CDR2 FYNNEI. The CDR3 here is CASNGQGLGTEAFF. CDR3 DNA sequence: TGTGCCAGCAACGGGCAGGGATTGGGCACTGAAGCTTTCTTT.

The chain carries TRBV6-1 and TRBJ2-3; 9 nucleotides agree with TRBD1. The V segment lost 6 bases and the J segment 3 bases; nucleotides outside the gene matches: 4. Per the germline V gene, CDR1 is MNHNS and CDR2 is SASEGT. The CDR3 is 14 amino acids. The CDR3 DNA is TGTGCCAGCAGATTGACAGGGGGAACAGATACGCAGTATTTT. Protein sequence: CASRLTGGTDTQYF.

This clone was counted a few times. Other nucleotide sequences in the sample specify the same CDR3. This chain links TRBV9 with TRBJ2-2; the D is unclear. This CDR3 region has 12 residues. V lost 2 bases to trimming and J lost 6 bases, with 5 bases between them. Germline values: CDR1 SGDLS, CDR2 YYNGEE. In DNA form, the CDR3 reads TGTGCCAGCAGCGTCCTATCCGGGGAGCTGTTTTTT. Translation: CASSVLSGELFF.

In its sample, this clone was seen many times. The genes are TRBV27 and TRBJ1-4, with D hard to call. V lost 1 base and J 8 bases, leaving 11 bases between the germline ends. This CDR3 is built from 14 residues. Germline values: CDR1 MNHEY, CDR2 SMNVEV (reference sequence). The CDR3 DNA is TGTGCCAGCAGTTTATTGGGCCACGAAGAAAAACTGTTTTTT. Its translation: CASSLLGHEEKLFF.

The gene calls are TRBV2 and TRBJ2-1; tentatively, D is TRBD2 (5 bases). V was cut by 3 bases and J by 4 bases, with 13 bases left in between. The length of the CDR3 is 15 residues. Germline-derived CDR1 and CDR2 are SNHLY and FYNNEI. In DNA, the CDR3 is TGTGCCAGCAGTGAGCTGCTAGGCGGGTACAATGAGCAGTTCTTC. It yields the protein CASSELLGGYNEQFF.

This clone was seen more than once but under ten times. The V and J genes are TRBV25-1 and TRBJ2-5; 7 bases map to TRBD1. Germline values: CDR1 MGHDK, CDR2 SYGVNS. CDR3 length: 13 amino acids. The V segment lost 5 bases and the J segment 5 bases; nucleotides outside the gene matches: 5. The CDR3 DNA sequence: TGTGCCAGCAGTCTACAGGGGTCCGAGACCCAGTACTTC. This translates into CASSLQGSETQYF.

This clone has just a few counts. This chain links TRBV9 with TRBJ1-3, with 8 bases aligning to TRBD1. The CDR3 contains 15 residues. V lost 3 bases, J lost 2 bases, and 4 bases stayed unmatched. Germline loops: CDR1 SGDLS, CDR2 YYNGEE. The CDR3 reads CASSATQGAGNTIYF. In DNA, the CDR3 is TGTGCCAGCAGCGCTACACAGGGGGCTGGAAACACCATATATTTT.

This clone was seen a few times. This rearrangement joins TRBV7-6 to TRBJ2-3; the match to TRBD1 covers 9 bases. V was clipped by 5 bases and J by 2 bases; unmatched bases: 8. CDR3 size: 16 residues. The germline V gene encodes CDR1 SGHVS and CDR2 FNYEAQ. The CDR3 is CASSLGQGIITDTQYF. The DNA of the CDR3 is TGTGCCAGCAGCCTCGGACAGGGGATAATCACAGATACGCAGTATTTT.